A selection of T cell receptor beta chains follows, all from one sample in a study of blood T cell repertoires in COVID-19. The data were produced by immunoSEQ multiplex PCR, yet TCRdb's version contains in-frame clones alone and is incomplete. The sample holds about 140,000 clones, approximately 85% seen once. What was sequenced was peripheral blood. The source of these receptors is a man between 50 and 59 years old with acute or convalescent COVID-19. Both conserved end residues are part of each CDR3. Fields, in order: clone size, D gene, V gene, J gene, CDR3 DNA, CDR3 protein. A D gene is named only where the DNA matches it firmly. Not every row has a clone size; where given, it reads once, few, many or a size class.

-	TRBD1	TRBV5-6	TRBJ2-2	TGTGCCAGCAGCACGGGACAGGGGAACACCGGGGAGCTGTTTTTT	CASSTGQGNTGELFF
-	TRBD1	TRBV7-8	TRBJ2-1	TGTGCCAGCAGCACCAACACCGGGACAGGGGAGGGGAGTGAGCAGTTCTTC	CASSTNTGTGEGSEQFF
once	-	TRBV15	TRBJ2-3	TGTGCCACCAGCAGAGATTCCGGTGATACGCAGTATTTT	CATSRDSGDTQYF
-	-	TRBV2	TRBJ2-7	TGTGCCAGCAGCCAACAGGGGGGGTTGGCCGAGCAGTACTTC	CASSQQGGLAEQYF
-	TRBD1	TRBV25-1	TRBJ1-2	TGTGCCAGCAGTGAGCCAGGGACAGGCGACTATGGCTACACCTTC	CASSEPGTGDYGYTF
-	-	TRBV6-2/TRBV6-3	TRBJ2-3	TGTGCCAGCAGTTACTTGTTTGCGGGTCGCACAGATACGCAGTATTTT	CASSYLFAGRTDTQYF
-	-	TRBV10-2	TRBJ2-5	TGCGCCAGCAGTGAGAACATCCAAGAGACCCAGTACTTC	CASSENIQETQYF
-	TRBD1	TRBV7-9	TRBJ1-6	TGTGCCACAGAGCGGACAGGGGGCAATTCACCCCTCCACTTT	CATERTGGNSPLHF
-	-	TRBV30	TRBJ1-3	TGTGCCTGGAGTTCAGGAAACACCATATATTTT	CAWSSGNTIYF
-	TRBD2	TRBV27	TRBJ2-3	TGTGCCAGCAGTTTCAGCGGGGTGATCACAGATACGCAGTATTTT	CASSFSGVITDTQYF
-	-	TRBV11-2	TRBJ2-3	TGTGCCAGCAGCCGGAGTGGAGGGCTAGATACGCAGTATTTT	CASSRSGGLDTQYF
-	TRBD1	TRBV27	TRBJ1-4	TGTGCCAGCAGTGGGACAGGGGGGTATGGAACTAATGAAAAACTGTTTTTT	CASSGTGGYGTNEKLFF
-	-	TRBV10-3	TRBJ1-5	TGTGCCATCACACTCCAGGGAAATCAGCCCCAGCATTTT	CAITLQGNQPQHF
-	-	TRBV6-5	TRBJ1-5	TGTGCCAGCAGTTACTCCAGGCCTAATAGCAATCAGCCCCAGCATTTT	CASSYSRPNSNQPQHF
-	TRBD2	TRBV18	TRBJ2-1	TGTGCCAGCTCACCCCTTGGTGTAGCGGGGCTTCGCTACAATGAGCAGTTCTTC	CASSPLGVAGLRYNEQFF
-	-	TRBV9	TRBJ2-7	TGTGCCAGCAGCGTCTGGGACAACCACGAGCAGTACTTC	CASSVWDNHEQYF